This T cell receptor beta chain was identified during a study of spatial heterogeneity in lung cancer. The wider study: Correlation of TCR transcript counts in tumor regions with a T cell module score from matched bulk RNA-seq was strong. Each distinct TCR and UMI combination averaged more than ten appearances in raw reads.

Via MiXCR, TCRdb re-called the 5' RACE reads, giving one row per CDR3 protein. The data show roughly 17,000 distinct CDR3 sequences, about 9.6% seen once. As for time point: sample taken at primary tumor resection. In this sample, this clonotype turned up a few times. The antigen remains undetermined. This beta chain is a stray sequence in a library constructed for alpha chains; its clone size is not meaningful. Findings and caveats of the study: The counts of expanded TCRs, ubiquitous and regional, tracked ubiquitous and regional nonsynonymous mutations, respectively. The number of expanded tumor alpha and beta chains correlated with mutation number. Estimates put coverage of tumor T cells approximately 7% for alpha and roughly 13% for beta chains.

CDR1 is DFQATT and CDR2 is SNEGSKA in the germline V gene (reference sequence). The CDR3 is 13 residues long. The ends were cut back, 6 bases at V and 0 bases at J, with 11 bases in the middle. The sample in question was lung tumor tissue, obtained at surgery. The V call is TRBV20-1, the J call TRBJ1-2; D is unresolved. The clonotype comes from a female donor with early-stage non-small cell lung cancer. Here the CDR3 reads CSAPDQANYGYTF. DNA for the CDR3: TGCAGTGCCCCGGACCAAGCTAACTATGGCTACACCTTC.